The clone carrying this TCR beta chain was picked up many times. The data stem from a study of post-analysis software for immune sequencing data. Study-level background: The patients showed relapsing-remitting, secondary progressive and progressive-relapsing multiple sclerosis courses.

Unique molecular identifiers were carried by the TCR beta cDNA libraries. Via MiXCR, TCRdb re-called the PCR reads, giving one row per CDR3 protein. The profile shows under 200,000 distinct CDR3 sequences, 29% of them singletons. The clonotype originates from a girl younger than 18 with multiple sclerosis. Sample: blood.

The CDR3 nucleotides are TGTGCCAGCAGTAGGGGTGGGATGAGCACAGATACGCAGTATTTT. Protein sequence: CASSRGGMSTDTQYF. The chain recombines TRBV28 with TRBJ2-3, with TRBD1 as a possible D gene (5 bases). Germline CDR1 and CDR2: MDHEN and SYDVKM. Trimming cost V 5 bases and J 0 bases, with 12 bases left between them. CDR3 length: 15 residues.